A single sample is the source of the 25 T cell receptor beta chains below, sequenced in a study of control samples from healthy donors and cancer patients (dated by TCRdb to 2020 to 2022). Libraries were built with the immunoSEQ multiplex PCR assay. TCRdb stores this immuneACCESS table with in-frame sequences only. Part of the clones is absent; in the studies checked, under half of the shortfall reflects unresolved V genes, and no reason is known for the rest. Counted in this sample were under 200,000 clones; around 94% of them appeared once. Jointly, the top ten make up about 14% of the sample. Sequencing was done on a sample of PBMCs. These receptors originate from a man between 60 and 70 years old with colorectal cancer.

The chain has TRBV3-1 (or the pseudogene TRBV3-2) and TRBJ1-3, with D hard to call. CDR3 length equals 13 residues. The germline CDR1 and CDR2 sequences are LGHDT and YNNKEL (reference sequence). V dropped 0 bases and J dropped 6 bases, with 6 bases sitting between them. CDR3 nucleotides: TGTGCCAGCAGCCAAGAGTGGAAAAACACCATATATTTT. Translated: CASSQEWKNTIYF.

The V call is TRBV5-6, the J call TRBJ1-5, with D unclear. The CDR3 extends over 14 amino acids. V was cut by 3 bases and J by 5 bases, with 12 bases left in between. Per the germline V gene, CDR1 is SGHDT and CDR2 is YYEEEE. As DNA, the CDR3 is TGTGCCAGCAGCTCTAGGGCCCCCTATCAGCCCCAGCATTTT. It encodes CASSSRAPYQPQHF.

Comment on this clone: This CDR3 is also generated by other DNA sequences in the sample. V and J are TRBV12-3 or TRBV12-4 and TRBJ2-1, with 7 bases matching TRBD2. This CDR3 spans 11 amino acids. Trimming took 3 bases from V and 10 from J; bases not matched to a gene: 0. The CDR3 region is CASSLGGEQFF. DNA for the CDR3: TGTGCCAGCAGTTTGGGGGGGGAGCAGTTCTTC.

The genes are TRBV5-4 and TRBJ1-1, with D possibly TRBD1 on 6 matching bases. CDR3 size: 14 residues. Trimming took 4 bases from V and 2 from J, leaving 12 bases between them. Germline loops: CDR1 SGHNT, CDR2 YYREEE (reference sequence). CDR3 loop: CASSGHRENTEAFF. The CDR3 region has the DNA TGTGCCAGCAGCGGCCACAGGGAAAACACTGAAGCTTTCTTT.

The count of this clone is one. This chain links TRBV5-5 with TRBJ1-1; D unresolved. CDR3 size: 16 residues. Germline V lookup: CDR1 SGHKS, CDR2 YYEKEE (reference sequence). The V end was cut by 4 bases, the J end by 1 base, with 17 bases between. The CDR3 region has the DNA TGTGCCAGCAGCCGCATCCCCCCTGGGGAGAACACTGAAGCTTTCTTT. Its protein product is CASSRIPPGENTEAFF.

The rearrangement joins TRBV29-1 to TRBJ2-5; perhaps TRBD1 as D (6 bases). The CDR3 is made up of 13 amino acids. V shed 3 bases and J shed 5 bases, with 13 bases lying between them. Germline CDR1 and CDR2: SQVTM and ANQGSEA. The CDR3 spells CSVETQGRETQYF. Here the CDR3 DNA reads TGCAGCGTTGAGACACAGGGCAGGGAGACCCAGTACTTC.

This chain uses TRBV15 with TRBJ1-5, with D possibly matching TRBD1 (5 bases). The CDR3 is 16 residues long. Trimming removed 5 bases at V and 0 bases at J, with 14 bases between. CDR1 is LNHNV, CDR2 YYDKDF, per germline (reference sequence). The CDR3 DNA is TGTGCCACCAGCCGATGGGACGGAGATAGCAATCAGCCCCAGCATTTT. This sequence encodes CATSRWDGDSNQPQHF.

This chain uses TRBV7-8 with TRBJ2-7, with TRBD2 matching over 10 bases. Trimming cost V 2 bases and J 6 bases; bases outside gene matches: 13. Germline CDR1 and CDR2: SGHVS and FQNEAQ. The CDR3 spans 17 residues. Written as DNA, the CDR3 is TGTGCCAGCAGCTTACGGCTAGCGGGGGCCCGGGACTCCGAGCAGTACTTC. This gives the protein CASSLRLAGARDSEQYF.

The chain combines TRBV6-1 with TRBJ1-1; D may be TRBD1 (5 bases). The CDR3 has 14 amino acids. With 3 bases removed from V and 5 bases from J, the gap between germline ends came to 13 bases. Germline CDR1 reads MNHNS; CDR2 reads SASEGT. Here the CDR3 reads CASSDAFGGTEAFF. Written as DNA, the CDR3 is TGTGCCAGCAGTGACGCCTTTGGGGGAACTGAAGCTTTCTTT.

This clone occurred once. This rearrangement joins TRBV7-9 to TRBJ1-5; D unclear. From germline, CDR1 is SEHNR and CDR2 FQNEAQ (reference sequence). The CDR3 is 14 residues long. The V end was cut by 3 bases, the J end by 0 bases, with 6 bases between. The CDR3 DNA follows: TGTGCCAGCAGCTTGGAAGGTAGCAATCAGCCCCAGCATTTT. Residues: CASSLEGSNQPQHF.

The V gene is TRBV20-1, the J gene TRBJ2-3; D gene uncertain. The germline V gene encodes CDR1 DFQATT and CDR2 SNEGSKA (reference sequence). V was trimmed by 3 bases and J by 2 bases, leaving 9 bases between them. The CDR3 runs 13 residues. The CDR3 loop reads CSASDYITDTQYF. CDR3 DNA: TGCAGTGCTAGTGATTACATCACAGATACGCAGTATTTT.

The chain employs TRBV7-2 and TRBJ2-2, with TRBD1 matching 8 bases. This CDR3 has 15 residues. The V gene's germline CDR1 is SGHTA and CDR2 FQGNSA. V was clipped by 5 bases and J by 6 bases; unmatched bases: 8. The CDR3, as DNA: TGTGCCAGCAGCCCCGACAGGGGCTACGCCGGGGAGCTGTTTTTT. Protein product: CASSPDRGYAGELFF.

The CDR3 reads CASSLITGTDTQYF. In DNA form, the CDR3 reads TGTGCCAGCAGCTTAATTACAGGCACAGATACGCAGTATTTT. The rearrangement joins TRBV7-2 to TRBJ2-3, with no clear D. Germline values: CDR1 SGHTA, CDR2 FQGNSA. Trimming removed 2 bases at V and 1 base at J, with 7 bases between. This CDR3 contains 14 residues.

This clone appeared once. V and J are TRBV5-5 and TRBJ1-1; D might be TRBD1 (5 bases). Per the germline V gene, CDR1 is SGHKS and CDR2 is YYEKEE (reference sequence). With 1 base removed from V and 7 bases from J, the gap between germline ends came to 11 bases. This CDR3 has 13 residues. The CDR3 coding sequence is TGTGCCAGCAGCTTGTACTCGGGGCTTGAAGCTTTCTTT. Translating gives CASSLYSGLEAFF.

This chain links TRBV9 with TRBJ1-1, with D perhaps matching TRBD1 (5 bases). V lost 5 bases to trimming and J lost 6 bases, with 17 bases between them. The germline gives CDR1 SGDLS, CDR2 YYNGEE. The CDR3 is made up of 14 amino acids. CDR3 DNA: TGTGCCAGCAGAAGACTCCAGGGTACCGCTGAAGCTTTCTTT. This gives the protein CASRRLQGTAEAFF.

This chain uses TRBV5-4 with TRBJ2-7; weak D call: TRBD2 (6 bases). Germline V gene data show CDR1 as SGHNT and CDR2 as YYREEE (reference sequence). V was trimmed by 0 bases and J by 4 bases, leaving 14 bases between them. This CDR3 has 15 residues. CDR3 sequence (DNA): TGTGCCAGCAGCTTGGACGGGGGAGGTCCTTACGAGCAGTACTTC. This gives the protein CASSLDGGGPYEQYF.

The V gene is TRBV7-2, the J gene TRBJ2-7; 9 nucleotides line up with TRBD1. Germline lookup yields CDR1 SGHTA and CDR2 FQGNSA. After removal of 5 bases from V and 2 bases from J, the junction contained 4 bases not matched to a gene. This CDR3 spans 14 amino acids. The CDR3 loop reads CASSVGTGPYEQYF. In nucleotides, the CDR3 is TGTGCCAGCAGCGTAGGGACAGGGCCCTACGAGCAGTACTTC.

The chain has TRBV27 and TRBJ1-5, with 8 bases lining up with TRBD1. Germline CDR1 reads MNHEY; CDR2 reads SMNVEV (reference sequence). The trim removed 2 bases at V and 1 base at J, leaving 4 bases unmatched. This CDR3 is 16 amino acids long. CDR3 region: CASSLQGAGSNQPQHF. The CDR3 DNA follows: TGTGCCAGCAGTTTACAGGGGGCCGGGAGCAATCAGCCCCAGCATTTT.

This chain links TRBV25-1 with TRBJ1-1, with a possible D match to TRBD1 (5 bases). In germline, CDR1 is MGHDK, CDR2 SYGVNS. V lost 6 bases and J lost 4, with 12 bases in between. This CDR3 contains 13 residues. The CDR3 sequence: CASRGEGGTEAFF. The CDR3 region has the DNA TGTGCCAGCAGGGGGGAGGGTGGCACTGAAGCTTTCTTT.

The rearrangement joins TRBV6-5 to TRBJ2-7; the D gene is possibly TRBD1 (6 bases). Germline V gene lookup returns CDR1 MNHEY and CDR2 SVGAGI. CDR3 length equals 12 residues. V lost 8 bases to trimming and J lost 4 bases, with 12 bases between them. CDR3 DNA: TGTGCCAGCGCTACAGGGACGTACGAGCAGTACTTC. It is translated as CASATGTYEQYF.

As regards this clone: Germline and junction disagree at one end, which may indicate a read error. V usage is TRBV27 and J usage is TRBJ1-6; D not resolved. Germline loops: CDR1 MNHEY, CDR2 SMNVEV (reference sequence). CDR3 length: 12 amino acids. Here the CDR3 DNA reads TGTGCCAGCAGCTCCTACAATTCACCCCTCCACTTT. This encodes CASSSYNSPLHF.

This chain joins TRBV5-1 and TRBJ2-7; D is unclear. The CDR3 length is 14 residues. Per the germline V gene, CDR1 is SGHRS and CDR2 is YFSETQ. The germline V and J ends were trimmed by 1 base and 2 bases, with 10 bases remaining between them. The CDR3 nucleotides are TGCGCCAGCAGCTTGACTGGAGCAACCTACGAGCAGTACTTC. Its protein product is CASSLTGATYEQYF.

The V and J genes are TRBV9 and TRBJ2-3, with TRBD2 matching over 8 bases. Germline CDR1 SGDLS, CDR2 YYNGEE. Germline trimming cut 1 base from V and 6 bases from J; bases unmatched to any gene: 4. This CDR3 is 14 amino acids long. The CDR3: CASSVTWTSDTQYF. The CDR3 nucleotides are TGTGCCAGCAGCGTAACCTGGACTAGCGATACGCAGTATTTT.

This sequence joins TRBV9 and TRBJ1-2, with 9 bases lining up with TRBD1. Unmatched junction bases numbered 5, after V lost 0 bases and J lost 2 bases. This CDR3 comprises 16 residues. CDR1 SGDLS and CDR2 YYNGEE come from the germline V gene. DNA for the CDR3: TGTGCCAGCAGCGTAGTGGGTGACAGGGGGAACTATGGCTACACCTTC. Amino acid sequence: CASSVVGDRGNYGYTF.

The gene calls are TRBV7-9 and TRBJ1-2; the D gene is possibly TRBD1 (6 bases). Germline V CDR1 and CDR2: SEHNR, FQNEAQ (reference sequence). CDR3 length equals 15 residues. Trimming stripped 4 bases from V and 0 bases from J, with 12 bases between. CDR3 sequence: CASSSTGQTNYGYTF. In nucleotides, the CDR3 is TGTGCCAGCAGCTCCACGGGACAAACTAACTATGGCTACACCTTC.